The rows below give T cell receptor beta chains drawn from one sample of a study of blood T cell repertoires in COVID-19. Produced via immunoSEQ multiplex PCR; TCRdb's table is partial and in-frame only. The repertoire holds about 250,000 clones, roughly 90% seen once, with around 0.88% in the top ten. Input material: peripheral blood. The receptor source for this set is a man aged 25-45 years with acute or convalescent COVID-19. Each CDR3 is given with its conserved first and last residue. The order of the fields is V gene, J gene, D gene, CDR3 DNA, CDR3 protein. D genes are given only for firm matches.

v_gene: TRBV4-1
j_gene: TRBJ1-4
d_gene: TRBD1
CDR3nt: TGCGCCAGCAGCCATATGGGACAGGGAAATGAAAAACTGTTTTTT
CDR3aa: CASSHMGQGNEKLFF

v_gene: TRBV29-1
j_gene: TRBJ2-1
d_gene: TRBD2
CDR3nt: TGCAGCGCCCTGACTAGCGGGAGGCTTGAGCAGTTCTTC
CDR3aa: CSALTSGRLEQFF

v_gene: TRBV19
j_gene: TRBJ2-7
d_gene: -
CDR3nt: TGTGCCAGCCGCGAGGGAGGACCTTTCTACGAGCAGTACTTC
CDR3aa: CASREGGPFYEQYF

v_gene: TRBV15
j_gene: TRBJ1-3
d_gene: -
CDR3nt: TGTGCCACCAGCAAGTCTCAGGGGATTTCTACTGGAAACACCATATATTTT
CDR3aa: CATSKSQGISTGNTIYF

v_gene: TRBV6-6
j_gene: TRBJ2-7
d_gene: -
CDR3nt: TGTGCCAGCAGTTTCAAACCGAGCCGAGGAGTGTACGAGCAGTACTTC
CDR3aa: CASSFKPSRGVYEQYF

v_gene: TRBV9
j_gene: TRBJ2-3
d_gene: -
CDR3nt: TGTGCCAGCAGCGTAGTGTTAGGGGAAACGCAGTATTTT
CDR3aa: CASSVVLGETQYF

v_gene: TRBV11-2
j_gene: TRBJ2-7
d_gene: -
CDR3nt: TGTGCCAGCAGCTCCCAGGTAGCGTCCGCGATCGAGCAGTACTTC
CDR3aa: CASSSQVASAIEQYF

v_gene: TRBV6-5
j_gene: TRBJ1-1
d_gene: -
CDR3nt: TGTGCCAGCAGCTCCTGGAGCACTGAAGCTTTCTTT
CDR3aa: CASSSWSTEAFF

v_gene: TRBV27
j_gene: TRBJ2-3
d_gene: -
CDR3nt: TGTGCCAGCAGTACGGACATACCCACAGATACGCAGTATTTT
CDR3aa: CASSTDIPTDTQYF

v_gene: TRBV5-4
j_gene: TRBJ1-3
d_gene: TRBD1
CDR3nt: TGTGCCAGCAGCCTTCTGACAGGGACTCGCTCTGGAAACACCATATATTTT
CDR3aa: CASSLLTGTRSGNTIYF

v_gene: TRBV5-6
j_gene: TRBJ1-5
d_gene: -
CDR3nt: TGTGCCAGCAGCCGAGCCATAGACGGGGGGAATCAGCCCCAGCATTTT
CDR3aa: CASSRAIDGGNQPQHF

v_gene: TRBV5-1
j_gene: TRBJ1-3
d_gene: TRBD1
CDR3nt: TGCGCCAGCAGCCCCGGGACAGCTGGAAACACCATATATTTT
CDR3aa: CASSPGTAGNTIYF

v_gene: TRBV9
j_gene: TRBJ2-7
d_gene: -
CDR3nt: TGTGCCAGCAGCCCCTCTATAGGGGAGGTGTTCGAGCAGTACTTC
CDR3aa: CASSPSIGEVFEQYF

v_gene: TRBV6-5
j_gene: TRBJ1-3
d_gene: TRBD1
CDR3nt: TGTGCCAGCGTCGATCCCAGGGGGTCTGGAAACACCATATATTTT
CDR3aa: CASVDPRGSGNTIYF

v_gene: TRBV28
j_gene: TRBJ1-1
d_gene: TRBD1
CDR3nt: TGTGCCAGCAGTACGTACACACCGGGGGACAGGTCCCCCAACACTGAAGCTTTCTTT
CDR3aa: CASSTYTPGDRSPNTEAFF

v_gene: TRBV20-1
j_gene: TRBJ2-1
d_gene: -
CDR3nt: TGCAGTGCTAGTGGTCTCGGGGATAACAATGAGCAGTTCTTC
CDR3aa: CSASGLGDNNEQFF

v_gene: TRBV28
j_gene: TRBJ2-3
d_gene: -
CDR3nt: TGTGCCAGCAGTTTCCAGGGGAGGGGCACAGATACGCAGTATTTT
CDR3aa: CASSFQGRGTDTQYF

v_gene: TRBV5-6
j_gene: TRBJ2-3
d_gene: TRBD1
CDR3nt: TGTGCCAGCAGCGTCCGGGACAGGGTCGCGTGCGGCACAGATACGCAGTATTTT
CDR3aa: CASSVRDRVACGTDTQYF

v_gene: TRBV30
j_gene: TRBJ1-6
d_gene: -
CDR3nt: TGTGCCTGGAGAACCTCGGGGGGACGTAGTAATTCACCCCTCCACTTT
CDR3aa: CAWRTSGGRSNSPLHF

v_gene: TRBV28
j_gene: TRBJ1-2
d_gene: TRBD1
CDR3nt: TGTGCCAGCAGTTTATCAGGACAGGGGAACTATGGCTACACCTTC
CDR3aa: CASSLSGQGNYGYTF

v_gene: TRBV6-5
j_gene: TRBJ2-2
d_gene: -
CDR3nt: TGTGCCAGCAGCTACGGGCCTGGAGGCGGGGAGCTGTTTTTT
CDR3aa: CASSYGPGGGELFF

v_gene: TRBV19
j_gene: TRBJ2-1
d_gene: TRBD2
CDR3nt: TGTGCCAGTAAGGATTCGTCCACTAGCGGATACGATGAGCAGTTCTTC
CDR3aa: CASKDSSTSGYDEQFF

v_gene: TRBV19
j_gene: TRBJ1-2
d_gene: TRBD1
CDR3nt: TGTGCCAGTAGCACGGGACAGGAATTCTATGGCTACACCTTC
CDR3aa: CASSTGQEFYGYTF